One sample yielded the 26 T cell receptor beta chains listed below, sequenced in a study of blood T cell repertoires in COVID-19. Repertoires were generated with immunoSEQ multiplex PCR, while TCRdb's copy carries only in-frame clones and drops some. The repertoire holds about 260,000 clones, roughly 90% seen once, with around 0.7% in the top ten. Sample: peripheral blood. The receptors were gathered from a human donor in a cohort sampled during active COVID-19.

The rearrangement joins TRBV5-5 to TRBJ2-7, with a tentative D call TRBD2 (5 bases). Trimming pared 0 bases from V and 4 bases from J, leaving 8 bases between. Per the germline V gene, CDR1 is SGHKS and CDR2 is YYEKEE (reference sequence). The CDR3 consists of 13 residues. CDR3 in DNA: TGTGCCAGCAGCTTGGGGGGAGAATACGAGCAGTACTTC. Translated: CASSLGGEYEQYF.

CDR3 in DNA: TGTGCCAGCAGCGTCACAGGGGGCGCTGGCCTCTACGAGCAGTACTTC. Amino acids: CASSVTGGAGLYEQYF. The V gene is TRBV9, the J gene TRBJ2-7; TRBD1 matches 9 bases. This CDR3 comprises 16 residues. CDR1 SGDLS and CDR2 YYNGEE come from the germline V gene. Germline trimming cut 2 bases from V and 3 bases from J; bases unmatched to any gene: 9. Drawing the rest from reference TRBV9 and TRBJ2-7, the complete variable domain is DSGVTQTPKHLITATGQRVTLRCSPRSGDLSVYWYQQSLDQGLQFLIQYYNGEERAKGNILERFSAQQFPDLHSELNLSSLELGDSALYFCASSVTGGAGLYEQYFGPGTRLTVT.

This rearrangement joins TRBV6-5 to TRBJ1-2; D remains unclear. V shed 7 bases and J shed 4 bases, with 19 bases lying between them. The V gene's germline CDR1 is MNHEY and CDR2 SVGAGI. This CDR3 is 15 amino acids long. The CDR3 region is CASKPLGGWTYGYTF. The CDR3 DNA reads TGTGCCAGCAAACCTCTAGGCGGGTGGACCTATGGCTACACCTTC.

The chain recombines TRBV6-5 with TRBJ1-4, with TRBD1 matching 8 bases. Germline V gives CDR1 MNHEY, CDR2 SVGAGI. CDR3 length: 16 amino acids. V shed 0 bases, J shed 4 bases, and the junction held 4 bases outside the gene matches. The CDR3 loop reads CASSYSPTGGNEKLFF. CDR3 in DNA: TGTGCCAGCAGTTACTCCCCAACAGGGGGTAATGAAAAACTGTTTTTT.

In this sample, this clone turned up once. The rearrangement links TRBV4-3 to TRBJ2-7, with D possibly matching TRBD2 (7 bases). The CDR3 is made up of 18 amino acids. Trimming shortened V by 1 base and J by 2 bases, and 21 bases separated the two germline ends. Germline V gene data show CDR1 as LGHNA and CDR2 as YSLEER. In DNA, the CDR3 is TGCGCCAGCAGCCAAGCTCCCGGAGGGAGGGGGGTAACCTACGAGCAGTACTTC. Translated: CASSQAPGGRGVTYEQYF.

The gene calls are TRBV28 and TRBJ2-7; TRBD1 matches at 10 bases. The V gene's germline CDR1 is MDHEN and CDR2 SYDVKM. The trim removed 6 bases at V and 2 bases at J, leaving 7 bases unmatched. This CDR3 contains 15 residues. The CDR3 DNA reads as TGTGCCAGCAGCCCCCCCGGGACAGGGGCCTACGAGCAGTACTTC. Amino acids: CASSPPGTGAYEQYF.

V gene TRBV30 combines with J gene TRBJ2-2; a possible D gene is TRBD1 (6 bases). CDR3 length equals 13 residues. The ends were cut back, 3 bases at V and 5 bases at J, with 10 bases in the middle. Germline CDR1 GTSNPN, CDR2 SVGIG (reference sequence). In DNA, the CDR3 is TGTGCCTGGAGAAGAACAGGGACCGGGGAGCTGTTTTTT. Protein sequence: CAWRRTGTGELFF. The full variable domain, with the rest looked up from reference TRBV30 and TRBJ2-2, is SQTIHQWPATLVQPVGSPLSLECTVEGTSNPNLYWYRQAAGRGLQLLFYSVGIGQISSEVPQNLSASRPQDRQFILSSKKLLLSDSGFYLCAWRRTGTGELFFGEGSRLTVL.

The chain is built from TRBV11-2 and TRBJ1-1; D may be TRBD1 (6 bases). V shed 4 bases and J shed 3 bases, with 9 bases lying between them. CDR1 SGHAT and CDR2 FQNNGV come from the germline V gene. CDR3 size: 13 residues. CDR3 loop: CASSWDIHTEAFF. Here the CDR3 DNA reads TGTGCCAGCAGCTGGGACATACACACTGAAGCTTTCTTT.

The chain combines TRBV6-5 with TRBJ2-7; TRBD1 is a possible D gene (6 bases). The CDR3 runs to 16 residues. Germline values: CDR1 MNHEY, CDR2 SVGAGI. Trimming pared 2 bases from V and 2 bases from J, leaving 16 bases between. The CDR3 DNA reads as TGTGCCAGCAGTTACGCCGTACAGGGAGTGCCCTACGAGCAGTACTTC. This sequence encodes CASSYAVQGVPYEQYF.

The gene calls are TRBV5-6 and TRBJ2-7, with a weak D call TRBD2 (5 bases). V lost 1 base and J 3 bases, leaving 20 bases between the germline ends. The germline gives CDR1 SGHDT, CDR2 YYEEEE. This CDR3 is built from 17 residues. This chain's CDR3 is CASSLKPDREGSYEQYF. DNA of the CDR3: TGTGCCAGCAGCTTGAAGCCGGACCGAGAGGGTAGCTACGAGCAGTACTTC.

The rearrangement uses TRBV3-1 (or the pseudogene TRBV3-2) and TRBJ2-7; 7 bases are a match to TRBD1. The length of the CDR3 is 16 residues. After removal of 4 bases from V and 5 bases from J, the junction contained 14 bases not matched to a gene. The germline V gene has CDR1 LGHDT and CDR2 YNNKEL (reference sequence). In DNA, the CDR3 is TGTGCCAGCAGCCCTTCGGACAGGTTTGGGACCCACGAGCAGTACTTC. This codes for CASSPSDRFGTHEQYF.

The chain uses TRBV7-2 and TRBJ1-1, with D possibly TRBD1 on 6 matching bases. CDR1 is SGHTA and CDR2 is FQGNSA in the germline V gene. Trimming shortened V by 3 bases and J by 5 bases, and 13 bases separated the two germline ends. CDR3 length equals 14 residues. The CDR3 region has the DNA TGTGCCAGCAGCTTGTACAGGGCGATGACTGAAGCTTTCTTT. It encodes CASSLYRAMTEAFF.

The CDR3 loop is CASSTDRGGQPQHF. Written as DNA, the CDR3 is TGTGCCAGCAGCACTGACAGGGGCGGTCAGCCCCAGCATTTT. The rearrangement joins TRBV3-1 (or the pseudogene TRBV3-2) to TRBJ1-5, with 8 bases that match TRBD1. Germline V gene data show CDR1 as LGHDT and CDR2 as YNNKEL (reference sequence). CDR3 length: 14 residues. V trimming: 5 bases; J trimming: 6 bases; junction bases outside the gene matches: 6.

This rearrangement joins TRBV5-1 to TRBJ2-3; 8 bases agree with TRBD1. The length of the CDR3 is 15 residues. J lost 0 bases, V lost 4 bases, and 4 bases had no gene match. Germline-derived CDR1 and CDR2 are SGHRS and YFSETQ. CDR3 residues: CASSPRTGSTDTQYF. Here the CDR3 DNA reads TGCGCCAGCAGCCCCAGGACAGGGAGCACAGATACGCAGTATTTT.

The chain recombines TRBV6-5 with TRBJ2-2; a weak D match, TRBD2 (7 bases). Germline CDR1 and CDR2: MNHEY and SVGAGI. The V end lost 4 bases, the J end lost 4 bases, and 13 bases lay between the germline ends. This CDR3 comprises 15 residues. CDR3 DNA: TGTGCCAGCAGTTCGCGGGGGCGTGGCACCGGGGAGCTGTTTTTT. Translating it yields CASSSRGRGTGELFF.

Here the CDR3 DNA reads TGTGCCAGCAGCTTTGGACAGTCTGAAGCTTTCTTT. The encoded protein is CASSFGQSEAFF. The gene calls are TRBV7-9 and TRBJ1-1; tentatively, D is TRBD1 (6 bases). The length of the CDR3 is 12 residues. The V gene's germline CDR1 is SEHNR and CDR2 FQNEAQ (reference sequence). Trimming took 3 bases from V and 6 from J, leaving 8 bases between them.

This clone was counted between two and nine times. The chain has TRBV25-1 and TRBJ2-7; 7 nucleotides agree with TRBD2. Per the germline V gene, CDR1 is MGHDK and CDR2 is SYGVNS. The CDR3 runs 14 residues. With 2 bases clipped from V and 4 bases from J, the junction kept 5 bases outside the gene matches. CDR3 protein: CASSERGEGYEQYF. The CDR3 coding sequence is TGTGCCAGCAGTGAACGAGGGGAGGGTTACGAGCAGTACTTC.

The J gene is TRBJ2-2, the V gene TRBV4-3; 9 bases agree with TRBD1. Germline lookup yields CDR1 LGHNA and CDR2 YSLEER. This CDR3 spans 18 amino acids. The J segment lost 6 bases and the V segment lost 0 bases, leaving 11 bases of the junction unmatched. CDR3 nucleotide sequence: TGCGCCAGCAGCCAAGATCCCGGGGGACAGGGTTTAGCCGGGGAGCTGTTTTTT. This translates into CASSQDPGGQGLAGELFF.

The chain links TRBV3-1 (or the pseudogene TRBV3-2) to TRBJ2-5; 7 bases map to TRBD2. The ends lost 0 bases at V and 8 bases at J; junction bases unmatched: 6. Germline CDR1 reads LGHDT; CDR2 reads YNNKEL (reference sequence). This CDR3 spans 14 amino acids. CDR3 protein: CASSQDSSGRTQYF. CDR3 sequence (DNA): TGTGCCAGCAGCCAAGATTCTAGCGGCCGAACCCAGTACTTC.

This chain joins TRBV28 and TRBJ1-5, with 7 bases matching TRBD1. Germline loops: CDR1 MDHEN, CDR2 SYDVKM. Unmatched junction bases numbered 4, after V lost 2 bases and J lost 0 bases. This CDR3 has 16 amino acids. The CDR3 region has the DNA TGTGCCAGCAGTTTAGTCGACAGGGTTAGCAATCAGCCCCAGCATTTT. This gives the protein CASSLVDRVSNQPQHF.

The rearrangement uses TRBV5-1 and TRBJ2-3; no definite D call. V was pared by 4 bases and J by 1 base, with 10 bases between. The germline V gene has CDR1 SGHRS and CDR2 YFSETQ. This CDR3 spans 14 amino acids. The CDR3: CASSIEPRTDTQYF. The CDR3 nucleotides are TGCGCCAGCAGCATTGAGCCCCGCACAGATACGCAGTATTTT.

The chain joins TRBV6-5 to TRBJ2-7, with 11 bases that match TRBD1. Unmatched junction bases numbered 5, after V lost 10 bases and J lost 3 bases. CDR1 and CDR2 (germline): MNHEY, SVGAGI. The CDR3 loop spans 13 amino acids. The CDR3 sequence: CATRGTGGYEQYF. The CDR3 DNA is TGTGCCACGCGAGGGACAGGGGGCTACGAGCAGTACTTC.

The genes are TRBV4-2 and TRBJ1-1; unclear D gene. The CDR3 is made up of 14 amino acids. Trimming removed 0 bases at V and 4 bases at J, with 9 bases between. Germline V lookup: CDR1 LGHNA, CDR2 YNFKEQ. In nucleotides, the CDR3 is TGTGCCAGCAGCCAAGAGAGGGCAGCCACTGAAGCTTTCTTT. Amino acids: CASSQERAATEAFF.

The chain employs TRBV19 and TRBJ2-2; 14 nucleotides align to TRBD2. Germline CDR1 is LNHDA and CDR2 is SQIVND (reference sequence). The CDR3 runs 20 residues. Trimming took 3 bases from V and 5 from J; bases not matched to a gene: 14. The CDR3 DNA sequence: TGTGCCAGTAGTATGGAGACTAGCGGGAGGGCCCTCAGCCTAACCGGGGAGCTGTTTTTT. It is translated as CASSMETSGRALSLTGELFF.

V usage is TRBV11-2 and J usage is TRBJ2-2; TRBD1 agrees at 7 bases. V shed 5 bases and J 1 base; nucleotides not matched to a gene: 4. The CDR3 totals 15 residues. CDR1 is SGHAT and CDR2 is FQNNGV in the germline V gene. CDR3 DNA sequence: TGTGCCAGCAGCCTTAGACAGGGGAACACCGGGGAGCTGTTTTTT. Translating gives CASSLRQGNTGELFF.

The chain carries TRBV7-9 and TRBJ1-1; no clear D gene. CDR3 length equals 12 residues. V was trimmed by 7 bases and J by 3 bases, leaving 9 bases between them. CDR1 and CDR2 (germline): SEHNR, FQNEAQ (reference sequence). The CDR3 nucleotides read TGTGCCAGCACCCTTCCGGACACTGAAGCTTTCTTT. Its protein is CASTLPDTEAFF.